Sequencing of this T cell receptor (beta chain) was carried out in a study of blood T cell repertoires in COVID-19. Study at large: The study drew acute and convalescent COVID-19 samples from the United States, Italy and Spain. Nucleic acid was either cDNA or gDNA, and it came from T cells, B-cell-depleted T cells, or PBMCs.

Original processing notes: Amplification from reference gene primers served as the basis for estimated nucleated cell counts. Clones were read by immunoSEQ multiplex PCR, and TCRdb kept only the in-frame ones, dropping some. V and J calls and clone size are as listed in that table; D and trimming were resolved from the DNA. This table has 200,000 to 250,000 clones, roughly 80% appearing once. The ends lost 2 bases at V and 6 bases at J; junction bases unmatched: 6. There are 16 residues in the CDR3. Germline CDR1 reads SGDLS; CDR2 reads YYNGEE. This sequence was found in a woman aged 70-85 years with active or convalescent COVID-19. The chain combines TRBV9 with TRBJ2-2, with 11 bases that match TRBD2. Source material: peripheral blood. Written as DNA, the CDR3 is TGTGCCAGCAGCGTTCTTAGCGGGGGGGCACCCGGGGAGCTGTTTTTT. Translating gives CASSVLSGGAPGELFF.